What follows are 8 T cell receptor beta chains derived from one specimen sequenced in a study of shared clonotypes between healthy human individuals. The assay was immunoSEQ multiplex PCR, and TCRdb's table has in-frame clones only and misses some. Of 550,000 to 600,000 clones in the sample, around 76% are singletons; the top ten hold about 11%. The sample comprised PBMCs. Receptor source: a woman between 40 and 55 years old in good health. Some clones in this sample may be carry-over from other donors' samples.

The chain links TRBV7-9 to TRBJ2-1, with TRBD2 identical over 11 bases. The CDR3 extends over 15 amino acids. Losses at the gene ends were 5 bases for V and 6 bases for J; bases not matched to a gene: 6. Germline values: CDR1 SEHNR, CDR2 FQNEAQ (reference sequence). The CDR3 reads CASSEGLAVLNEQFF. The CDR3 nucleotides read TGTGCCAGCAGCGAGGGACTAGCGGTACTCAATGAGCAGTTCTTC. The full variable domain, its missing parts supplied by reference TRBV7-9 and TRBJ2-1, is DTGVSQNPRHKITKRGQNVTFRCDPISEHNRLYWYRQTLGQGPEFLTYFQNEAQLEKSRLLSDRFSAERPKGSFSTLEIQRTEQGDSAMYLCASSEGLAVLNEQFFGPGTRLTVL.

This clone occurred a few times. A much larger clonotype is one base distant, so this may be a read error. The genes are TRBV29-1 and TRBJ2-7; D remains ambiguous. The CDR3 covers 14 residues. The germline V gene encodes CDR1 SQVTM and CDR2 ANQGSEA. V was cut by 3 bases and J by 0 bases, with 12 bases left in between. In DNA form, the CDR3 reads TGCAGCGTTGAGGTGTTGGCTGACTCCTACGAGCAGTACTTC. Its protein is CSVEVLADSYEQYF.

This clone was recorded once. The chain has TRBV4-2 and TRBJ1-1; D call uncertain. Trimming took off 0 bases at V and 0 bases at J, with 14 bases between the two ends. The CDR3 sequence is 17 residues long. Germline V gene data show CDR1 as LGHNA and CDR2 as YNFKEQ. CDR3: CASSQDPGNLMNTEAFF. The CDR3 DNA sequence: TGTGCCAGCAGCCAAGATCCCGGGAATCTAATGAACACTGAAGCTTTCTTT.

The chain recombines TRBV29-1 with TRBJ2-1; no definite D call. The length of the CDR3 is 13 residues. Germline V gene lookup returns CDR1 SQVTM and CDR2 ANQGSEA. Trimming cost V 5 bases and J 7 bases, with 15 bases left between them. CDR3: CSVSPILGNEQFF. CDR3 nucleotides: TGCAGCGTTAGTCCCATCCTGGGGAATGAGCAGTTCTTC.

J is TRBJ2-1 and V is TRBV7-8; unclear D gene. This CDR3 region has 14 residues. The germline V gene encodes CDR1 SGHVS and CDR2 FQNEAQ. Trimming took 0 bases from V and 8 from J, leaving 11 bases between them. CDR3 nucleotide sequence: TGTGCCAGCAGCTTAGCGCTTCAGAGCTATGAGCAGTTCTTC. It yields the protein CASSLALQSYEQFF.

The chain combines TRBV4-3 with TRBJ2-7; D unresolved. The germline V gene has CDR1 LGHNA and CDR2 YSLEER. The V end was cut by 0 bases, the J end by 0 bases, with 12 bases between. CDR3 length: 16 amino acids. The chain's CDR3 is CASSQDMRTSSYEQYF. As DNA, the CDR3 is TGCGCCAGCAGCCAAGATATGCGAACCAGCTCCTACGAGCAGTACTTC.

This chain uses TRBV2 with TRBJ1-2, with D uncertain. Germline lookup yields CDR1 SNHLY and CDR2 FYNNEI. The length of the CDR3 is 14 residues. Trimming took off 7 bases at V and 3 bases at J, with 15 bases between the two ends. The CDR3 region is CASTLGRSDYGYTF. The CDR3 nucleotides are TGTGCCAGCACCCTGGGAAGGTCGGACTATGGCTACACCTTC.

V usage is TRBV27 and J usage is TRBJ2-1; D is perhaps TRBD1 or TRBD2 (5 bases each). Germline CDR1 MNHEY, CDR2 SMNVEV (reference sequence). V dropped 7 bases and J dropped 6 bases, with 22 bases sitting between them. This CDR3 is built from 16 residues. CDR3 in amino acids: CASIERGILGSNEQFF. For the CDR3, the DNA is TGTGCCAGCATCGAGAGGGGTATTTTAGGGTCCAATGAGCAGTTCTTC.